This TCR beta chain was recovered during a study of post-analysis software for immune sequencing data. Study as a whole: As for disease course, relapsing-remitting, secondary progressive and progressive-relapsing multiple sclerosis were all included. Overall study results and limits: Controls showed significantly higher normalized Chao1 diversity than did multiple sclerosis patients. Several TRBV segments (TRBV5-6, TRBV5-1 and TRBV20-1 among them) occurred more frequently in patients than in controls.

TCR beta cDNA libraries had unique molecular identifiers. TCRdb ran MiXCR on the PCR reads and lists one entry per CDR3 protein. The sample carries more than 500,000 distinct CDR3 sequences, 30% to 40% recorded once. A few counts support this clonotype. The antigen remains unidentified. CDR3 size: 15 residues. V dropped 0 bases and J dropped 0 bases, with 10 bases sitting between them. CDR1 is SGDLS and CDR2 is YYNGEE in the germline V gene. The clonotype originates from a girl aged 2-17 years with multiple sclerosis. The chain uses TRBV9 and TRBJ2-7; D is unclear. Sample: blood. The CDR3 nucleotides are TGTGCCAGCAGCGTAGGGCAGGCGAGCTCCTACGAGCAGTACTTC. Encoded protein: CASSVGQASSYEQYF. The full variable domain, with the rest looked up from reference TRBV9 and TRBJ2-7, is DSGVTQTPKHLITATGQRVTLRCSPRSGDLSVYWYQQSLDQGLQFLIQYYNGEERAKGNILERFSAQQFPDLHSELNLSSLELGDSALYFCASSVGQASSYEQYFGPGTRLTVT.